This T cell receptor beta chain was recorded in a study of blood T cell repertoires in COVID-19. About the study: COVID-19 samples, acute and convalescent, were from the United States, Italy and Spain. The analysed material was cDNA or gDNA that came from T cells, B-cell-depleted T cells, or PBMCs.

J gave up 5 bases and V 5 bases, and 11 bases lay outside the gene matches. CDR3 length equals 15 residues. The V gene's germline CDR1 is SGHTS and CDR2 YDEGEE. Libraries were prepared by immunoSEQ multiplex PCR; TCRdb keeps only in-frame clonotypes and omits some of them. Of about 240,000 clones in the sample, over 70% were seen once. The chain joins TRBV5-8 to TRBJ2-7; 9 bases agree with TRBD1. Sequencing was carried out using peripheral blood. This TCR was sampled from an elderly woman with acute or convalescent COVID-19. CDR3 protein: CASRPRQGVVDEQYF. CDR3 DNA: TGTGCCAGCAGGCCGCGACAGGGGGTGGTGGACGAGCAGTACTTC.